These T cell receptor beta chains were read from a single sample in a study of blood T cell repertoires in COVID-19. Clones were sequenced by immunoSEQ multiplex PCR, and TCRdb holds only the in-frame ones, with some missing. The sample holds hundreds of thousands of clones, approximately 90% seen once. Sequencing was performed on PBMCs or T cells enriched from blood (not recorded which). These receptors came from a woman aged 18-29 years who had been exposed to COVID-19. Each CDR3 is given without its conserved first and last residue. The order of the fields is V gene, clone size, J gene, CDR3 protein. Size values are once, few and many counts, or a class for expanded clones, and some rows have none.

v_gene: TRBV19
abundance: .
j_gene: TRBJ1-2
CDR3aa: ASSIDPPPTGSGGYT

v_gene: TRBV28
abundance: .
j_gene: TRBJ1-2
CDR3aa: ASSQVSGFDGYT

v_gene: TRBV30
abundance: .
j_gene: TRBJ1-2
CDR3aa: AWSASRGSGYGYT

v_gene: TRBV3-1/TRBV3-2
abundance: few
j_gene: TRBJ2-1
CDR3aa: ASRRTSGSHEQF

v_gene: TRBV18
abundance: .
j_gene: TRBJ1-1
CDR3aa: ASSPPAGEAF

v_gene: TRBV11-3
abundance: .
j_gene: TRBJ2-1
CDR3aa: ASSSAGVTYNEQF

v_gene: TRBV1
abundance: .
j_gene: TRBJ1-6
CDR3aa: TSRDRAPLH

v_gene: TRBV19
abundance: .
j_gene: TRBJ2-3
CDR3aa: ASSMAGGDTQY

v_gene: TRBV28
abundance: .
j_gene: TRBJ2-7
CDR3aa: ASSRPPGIGSHEQY

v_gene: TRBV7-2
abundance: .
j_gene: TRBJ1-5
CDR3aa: ASSLRAGSNQPQH

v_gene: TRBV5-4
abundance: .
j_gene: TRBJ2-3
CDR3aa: ASSFLSVGTQY

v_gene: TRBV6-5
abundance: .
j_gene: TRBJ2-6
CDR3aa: ASTPEGTGANVLT

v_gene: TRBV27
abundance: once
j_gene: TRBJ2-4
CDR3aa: ASSPRWEFQNIQY

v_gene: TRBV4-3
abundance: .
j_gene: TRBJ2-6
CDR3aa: ASSQDLRGSGANVLT

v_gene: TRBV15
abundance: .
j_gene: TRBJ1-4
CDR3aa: ATSRAGGTPINEKLF

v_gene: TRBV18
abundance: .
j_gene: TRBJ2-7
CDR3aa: ASSQIDRGGEQY

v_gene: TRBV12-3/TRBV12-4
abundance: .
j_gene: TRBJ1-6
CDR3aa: ASSLGGVSPLH

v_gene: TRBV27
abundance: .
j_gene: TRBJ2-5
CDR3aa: ASSPKNPLGLAKETQY

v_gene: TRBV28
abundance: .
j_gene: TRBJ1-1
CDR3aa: ASSFDREENTEAF

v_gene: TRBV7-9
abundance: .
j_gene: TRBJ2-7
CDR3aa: ASSQREGPYEQY

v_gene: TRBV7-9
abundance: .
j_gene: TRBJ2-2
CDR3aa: ASSPTSGELF

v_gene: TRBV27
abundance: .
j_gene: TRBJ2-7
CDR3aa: ASRRGQGYEQY

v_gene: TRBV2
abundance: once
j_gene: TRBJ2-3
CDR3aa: ASTPRTDTQY

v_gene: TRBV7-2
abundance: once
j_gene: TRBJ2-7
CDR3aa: ASSEGLAGEQY

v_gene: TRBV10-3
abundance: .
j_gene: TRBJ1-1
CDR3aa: AISDTQAELNTEAF

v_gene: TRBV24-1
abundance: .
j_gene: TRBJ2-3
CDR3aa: ATSDPWTGTKTDTQY

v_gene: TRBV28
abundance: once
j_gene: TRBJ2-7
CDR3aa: ASSFQDYEQY

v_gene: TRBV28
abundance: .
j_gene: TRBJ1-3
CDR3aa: ASSRGQGRSGNTIY

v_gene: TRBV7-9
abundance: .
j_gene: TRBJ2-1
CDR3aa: ASSPTQGKVYNEQF

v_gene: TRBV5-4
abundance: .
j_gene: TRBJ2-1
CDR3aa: ASSPDQGAGYNEQF

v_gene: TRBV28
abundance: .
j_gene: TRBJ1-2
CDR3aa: ASLPGTGHGYT

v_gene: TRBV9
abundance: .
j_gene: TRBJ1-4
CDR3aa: ASSVLAGVGEKLF

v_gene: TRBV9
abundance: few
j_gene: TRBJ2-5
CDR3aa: ASTTIGGPSETQY

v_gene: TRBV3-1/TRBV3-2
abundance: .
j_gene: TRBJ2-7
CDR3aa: ASSPGVSYEQY